This TCR beta chain was captured by sequencing in a study of T cell responses to AZD1222 COVID-19 vaccine (dated by TCRdb to the early 2020s). About the study as a whole: TCR sequencing was performed for approximately 240 trial participants, of whom around 200 were given two doses of AZD1222 and some 25 were given two doses of MenACWY control vaccine. Trial participants were enrolled by age into subgroups of 18-55, 56-69 and 70-plus years, and about 150, 27 and 61 TCR-sequenced participants, respectively, were included in these subgroups. Broader findings and caveats from the paper: Spike-specific TCR breadth and depth rose significantly after two AZD1222 doses compared with day 0 and with MenACWY recipients. The 56-69-year group was small, and its depth increase did not reach significance, likely because of low power. Participants were mostly white British and included more females than males, and it was suggested by the authors that clonal diversity may have been underestimated. Epitopes outside the regions mutated in the B.1.351 and B.1.1.7 variants were reportedly recognized by nearly half of the unique spike-specific TCRs. The vaccine-associated CD4 TCRs covered the entire spike protein, and the dominant responses fell in regions 160-218 and 743-854. Conclusions about previously exposed vaccinees are limited because only five to seven AZD1222 recipients were SARS-CoV-2 seropositive at baseline. Because no samples from the day 14 peak response were available, repertoires could be characterized only after the peak T cell response.

In light of the paper, this sample's time point label describes: about 28 days (+/-7) after the second vaccine dose. AZD1222 recipients with second doses at about 4 weeks or about 12 weeks were pooled, because spike-specific TCR depth and breadth did not differ between schedules. Samples from vaccinated people were obtained from the UK trials COV001 and COV002, which included a single-blind randomized controlled phase 2/3 trial of AZD1222 (ChAdOx1 nCoV-19) in healthy adults. For TCRbeta chain sequencing, PBMC samples from trial participants were taken at day 0 and at day 28 after the second dose. In regard to this clone: The antigen this receptor binds is unknown. Per-base quality was not reported, and no clone a single base away is much larger than it.

The CDR3 regions of human TCRbeta chains were analyzed by immunosequencing. Turning to the authors' computational methods: Repertoire TCRs were matched against a reference library of SARS-CoV-2-specific TCRs generated with the MIRA antigen-specificity platform. Breadth meant the fraction of unique TCRs that were SARS-CoV-2-associated, whereas depth meant the fraction of total T cells that were SARS-CoV-2-associated. Using the MIRA data, each spike-specific TCR was assigned both to the spike region to which the TCR was reactive and to a CD4 or CD8 class. Log10-transformed breadth and depth values were compared by one-way ANOVA with Sidak's multiple comparisons tests. Drawn from immuneACCESS, this table holds only the in-frame rearrangements with V and J called that TCRdb kept. Clones are partly lost; checked studies trace under half to an unresolved V gene and leave the rest unexplained. V and J calls and clone size follow that table, whereas D and trimming were derived from the DNA. Here the sample has around 130,000 clones; 80% to 95% occur a single time. The ten largest clones capture about 1.9% of the sample.

The germline V gene yields MGHRA for CDR1 and YSYEKL for CDR2. The CDR3 holds 17 amino acids from the cysteine to the phenylalanine. Only the CDR3 part of the read is kept: 51 bases, read in frame from the first base. Trimming takes 0 bases off V and 7 bases off J; junction bases not matched to a gene: 9. The sequenced sample was peripheral blood, obtained 28 days after the second AZD1222 dose. The clonotype originates from an adult who received the AZD1222 COVID-19 vaccine. The V gene is TRBV4-1 and the J gene is TRBJ1-2, with 12 middle bases fitting TRBD1. The CDR3 protein: CASSQDQGTGGAGGYTF. At the DNA level, the sequence is TGCGCCAGCAGCCAAGATCAGGGGACAGGGGGCGCCGGTGGCTACACCTTC.